The T cell receptor beta chain under discussion was sequenced for a study of cytomegalovirus exposure and HLA in healthy donors. Turning to the study itself: Prior work identified more than 90 million unique TCR beta sequences in some 200 million T cells.

The study's findings and limits: Immune exposure information available was restricted to CMV serostatus. In a later analysis, across HLA loci, associated TCR counts were highest for DRB1, lowest for HLA-C.

This clone was seen only once. The antigen remains unidentified. With 60 Vbeta and 13 Jbeta primers, the PCR was carried out. Clones were sequenced by immunoSEQ multiplex PCR, and TCRdb holds only the in-frame ones, with some missing. The sample lists over 55,000 clones, approximately 83% seen once, with 1.7% in the top ten. This CDR3 contains 14 residues. Germline CDR1 MNHEY, CDR2 SVGAGI. Trimming left V 6 bases short and J 2 bases short, with 14 bases between. The receptor was derived from a man aged 40-49 years in good health and CMV-seronegative. What was sequenced was PBMCs. The chain has TRBV6-5 and TRBJ2-7, with D maybe TRBD1 (6 bases). The CDR3 reads CASRTTGSTYEQYF. CDR3 in DNA: TGTGCCAGCAGGACCACAGGGTCCACCTACGAGCAGTACTTC.